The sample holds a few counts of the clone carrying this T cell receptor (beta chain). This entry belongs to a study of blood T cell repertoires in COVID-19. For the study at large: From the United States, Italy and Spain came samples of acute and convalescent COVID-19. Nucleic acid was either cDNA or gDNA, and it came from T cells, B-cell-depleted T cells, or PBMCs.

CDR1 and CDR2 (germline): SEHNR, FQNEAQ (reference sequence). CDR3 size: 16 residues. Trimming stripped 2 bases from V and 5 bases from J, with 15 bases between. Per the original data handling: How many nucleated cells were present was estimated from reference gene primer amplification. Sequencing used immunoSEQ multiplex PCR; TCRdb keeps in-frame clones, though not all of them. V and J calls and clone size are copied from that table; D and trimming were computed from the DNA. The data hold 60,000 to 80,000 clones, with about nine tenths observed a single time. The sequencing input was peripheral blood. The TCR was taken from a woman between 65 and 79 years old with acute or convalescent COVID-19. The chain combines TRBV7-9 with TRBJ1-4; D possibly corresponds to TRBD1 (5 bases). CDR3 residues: CASSLHYRDYNEKLFF. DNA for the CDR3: TGTGCCAGCAGCTTACACTACCGGGACTACAATGAAAAACTGTTTTTT.